The 6 T cell receptor beta chains in this list originate from one sample, sequenced in a study of beta chain features in type 1 diabetes. What was sequenced were expressed TCRB transcripts, since all of the isolated RNA had been reverse transcribed. Profiled with immunoSEQ multiplex PCR; TCRdb holds only in-frame clones, not every one. The table includes a few hundred thousand clones, approximately 28% detected once. The sequencing input was naive CD4+ T cells from blood. These receptor sequences come from a man in his late teens or twenties in good health.

The sample holds a few counts of this clone. This sequence joins TRBV30 and TRBJ2-1; D not resolved. V shed 2 bases and J shed 0 bases, with 14 bases lying between them. Germline CDR1 GTSNPN, CDR2 SVGIG (reference sequence). There are 16 residues in the CDR3. CDR3: CAWSPGPPGSYNEQFF. The CDR3 DNA follows: TGTGCCTGGAGTCCCGGGCCGCCCGGCTCCTACAATGAGCAGTTCTTC.

This clone was observed a few times. The V gene is TRBV7-9, the J gene TRBJ2-1, with D hard to call. This CDR3 is 14 amino acids long. The V end lost 5 bases, the J end lost 0 bases, and 8 bases lay between the germline ends. The germline CDR1 and CDR2 sequences are SEHNR and FQNEAQ (reference sequence). The CDR3 coding sequence is TGTGCCAGCAGCCCACTCAGCTCCTACAATGAGCAGTTCTTC. Amino acid sequence: CASSPLSSYNEQFF.

The sample holds a few counts of this clone. The chain uses TRBV25-1 and TRBJ1-2; D uncertain. The CDR3 loop spans 12 amino acids. Germline loops: CDR1 MGHDK, CDR2 SYGVNS. V was trimmed by 5 bases and J by 1 base, leaving 5 bases between them. DNA of the CDR3: TGTGCCAGCAGTAGGCTTAACTATGGCTACACCTTC. This translates into CASSRLNYGYTF.

This clone was found a few times. Additional DNA sequences in this sample encode the identical CDR3. This chain connects TRBV29-1 to TRBJ2-2; D unclear. The CDR3 has 13 residues. The germline V gene encodes CDR1 SQVTM and CDR2 ANQGSEA. V was shortened by 6 bases and J by 4 bases, with 12 bases between the two germline ends. The CDR3 DNA reads as TGCAGCGTATTTGGTTTGGCCACCGGGGAGCTGTTTTTT. It encodes CSVFGLATGELFF.

This clone occurred a few times. The chain uses TRBV4-1 and TRBJ2-1; 10 bases match TRBD2. The CDR3 is made up of 16 amino acids. The germline V gene encodes CDR1 MGHRA and CDR2 YSYEKL. Germline trimming cut 4 bases from V and 2 bases from J; bases unmatched to any gene: 5. This CDR3 reads CASSRYGLAAYNEQFF. The CDR3 nucleotides read TGCGCCAGCAGCCGATACGGACTAGCGGCCTACAATGAGCAGTTCTTC.

This sequence joins TRBV29-1 and TRBJ2-1; TRBD1 matches 7 bases. Losses at the gene ends were 5 bases for V and 8 bases for J; bases not matched to a gene: 12. The CDR3 spans 14 residues. In germline, CDR1 is SQVTM, CDR2 ANQGSEA. CDR3: CSVLGTVAGDEQFF. The CDR3 DNA reads as TGCAGCGTTCTAGGGACAGTCGCAGGGGATGAGCAGTTCTTC.